This TCR beta chain originates from a study of graft-versus-host responses after intestinal transplantation. Turning to the study itself: Every one of the recipients received anti-thymocyte globulin induction and afterwards took tacrolimus and steroids for about 3 years.

Findings of the study overall: Early post-transplant HvG declines tracked with peak circulating GvH clone levels.

Assay used: immunoSEQ multiplex PCR; TCRdb lists only in-frame clones, some missing. The sample comprises about 130,000 clones, just over 90% of which are singletons, and over 0.15% rests with the top ten. The length of the CDR3 is 12 residues. V gave up 4 bases and J gave up 1 base, with 4 bases separating them. Germline CDR1 SGHDN, CDR2 FVKESK. To note about this clone: The antigen is undetermined.

V and J are TRBV14 and TRBJ2-5; D is uncertain. The origin of this receptor is a human donor who received an intestinal transplant. The specimen comprised unstimulated CD4+ T cells sorted from spleen or lymph node cells, sampled before intestinal transplant. The CDR3 DNA sequence: TGTGCCAGCAGCCGCCCCCAAGAGACCCAGTACTTC. Translation: CASSRPQETQYF.